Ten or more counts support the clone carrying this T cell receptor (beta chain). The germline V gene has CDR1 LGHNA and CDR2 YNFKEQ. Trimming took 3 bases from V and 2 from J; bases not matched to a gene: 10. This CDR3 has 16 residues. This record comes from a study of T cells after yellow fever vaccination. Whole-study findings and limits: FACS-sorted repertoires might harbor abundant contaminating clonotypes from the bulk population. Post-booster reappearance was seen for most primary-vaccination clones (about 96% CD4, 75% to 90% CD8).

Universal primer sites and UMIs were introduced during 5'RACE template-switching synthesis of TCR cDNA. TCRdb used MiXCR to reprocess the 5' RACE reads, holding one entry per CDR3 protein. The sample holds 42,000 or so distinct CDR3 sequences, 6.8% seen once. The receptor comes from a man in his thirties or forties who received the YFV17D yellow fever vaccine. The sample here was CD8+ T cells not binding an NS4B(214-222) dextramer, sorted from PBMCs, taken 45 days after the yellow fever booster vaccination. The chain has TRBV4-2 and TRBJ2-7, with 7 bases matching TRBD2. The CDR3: CASSHRLGTKPYEQYF. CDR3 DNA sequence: TGTGCCAGCAGCCATCGACTGGGGACTAAACCCTACGAGCAGTACTTC.